This entry lists 13 T cell receptor beta chains sequenced from one sample in a study of OX40 agonist ivuxolimab in advanced cancers. The repertoire was sequenced with immunoSEQ multiplex PCR; TCRdb's copy has only in-frame clones and lacks some. The data show some 65,000 clones, 80% to 90% seen once. This material consisted of CD4+ or CD8+ T cells sorted from blood, taken in a trial of the OX40 agonist ivuxolimab. Receptors originate from an adult with an advanced solid tumor such as melanoma, head and neck, liver or kidney cancer.

A single count supports this clone. The V and J genes are TRBV7-6 and TRBJ2-2; D is possibly TRBD1 (6 bases). This CDR3 is 13 amino acids long. CDR1 and CDR2 from the germline V gene are SGHVS and FNYEAQ. Between the trimmed V and J ends, which lost 5 bases and 6 bases, there was a span of 10 bases. The CDR3 loop is CASSQTGPGELFF. The CDR3, as DNA: TGTGCCAGCAGCCAGACAGGACCCGGGGAGCTGTTTTTT.

The V call is TRBV7-8, the J call TRBJ1-1, with D unclear. Germline values: CDR1 SGHVS, CDR2 FQNEAQ. Trimming shortened V by 5 bases and J by 4 bases, and 23 bases separated the two germline ends. This CDR3 contains 17 residues. CDR3 residues: CASSPLLGRGWGTEAFF. CDR3 nucleotide sequence: TGTGCCAGCAGCCCCCTCCTCGGACGGGGATGGGGCACTGAAGCTTTCTTT.

J is TRBJ2-1 and V is TRBV19, with TRBD2 identical over 11 bases. This CDR3 spans 15 amino acids. With V trimmed by 8 bases and J by 4 bases, 7 bases remained unmatched. CDR1 and CDR2 (germline): LNHDA, SQIVND (reference sequence). The CDR3 bases are TGTGCCAGTTCTAATCTAGCGGGGGGTTACAATGAGCAGTTCTTC. Translation gives CASSNLAGGYNEQFF.

The rearrangement links TRBV15 to TRBJ1-6, with D possibly being TRBD1 (5 bases). The V and J ends lost 0 bases and 7 bases respectively, with 10 bases between them. This CDR3 is built from 15 residues. Germline V gives CDR1 LNHNV, CDR2 YYDKDF (reference sequence). The CDR3 region has the DNA TGTGCCACCAGCAGAGAGGAACGGGGGAATTCACCCCTCCACTTT. Its translation is CATSREERGNSPLHF.

The rearrangement joins TRBV2 to TRBJ2-7, with D perhaps matching TRBD1 (5 bases). The germline gives CDR1 SNHLY, CDR2 FYNNEI. V was pared by 4 bases and J by 4 bases, with 8 bases between. The CDR3 runs to 12 residues. CDR3 protein: CASSGQGYEQYF. The CDR3 DNA reads TGTGCCAGCAGTGGCCAGGGATACGAGCAGTACTTC. Using reference TRBV2 and TRBJ2-7 for the parts outside the CDR3, the full variable domain is EPEVTQTPSHQVTQMGQEVILRCVPISNHLYFYWYRQILGQKVEFLVSFYNNEISEKSEIFDDQFSVERPDGSNFTLKIRSTKLEDSAMYFCASSGQGYEQYFGPGTRLTVT.

The chain couples TRBV5-5 to TRBJ1-4; D not resolved. Trimming took off 5 bases at V and 8 bases at J, with 10 bases between the two ends. The CDR3 totals 12 residues. Germline CDR1 reads SGHKS; CDR2 reads YYEKEE (reference sequence). Written as DNA, the CDR3 is TGTGCCAGCAGGTGGGCCGCGGAAAAACTGTTTTTT. Translated: CASRWAAEKLFF.

This clone was counted a few times. The chain uses TRBV11-2 and TRBJ2-7, with TRBD2 identical over 13 bases. CDR1 is SGHAT and CDR2 is FQNNGV in the germline V gene. The V segment lost 5 bases and the J segment 7 bases; nucleotides outside the gene matches: 11. The CDR3 is 16 amino acids. The DNA for the CDR3 is TGTGCCAGCAGCCCCCTCAAGGGACTAGCGGGGTGGGAGCAGTACTTC. As protein: CASSPLKGLAGWEQYF.

The chain has TRBV30 and TRBJ1-2; D is possibly TRBD1 (6 bases). Deletions cut 3 bases from V and 5 bases from J, with 22 bases between. Germline values: CDR1 GTSNPN, CDR2 SVGIG (reference sequence). The CDR3 totals 16 residues. CDR3 sequence reads: CAWRRWGTQGGYGYTF. CDR3 bases: TGTGCCTGGAGGAGGTGGGGTACACAGGGAGGTTATGGCTACACCTTC.

The V call is TRBV19, the J call TRBJ2-5; no reliable D call. The ends were cut back, 4 bases at V and 1 base at J, with 7 bases in the middle. This CDR3 comprises 13 residues. CDR1 is LNHDA and CDR2 is SQIVND in the germline V gene (reference sequence). The chain's CDR3 is CASSRVFQETQYF. CDR3 nucleotides: TGTGCCAGTAGTAGGGTTTTCCAAGAGACCCAGTACTTC.

The rearrangement joins TRBV5-4 to TRBJ2-7; D perhaps matches TRBD1 (6 bases). Trimming cost V 4 bases and J 1 base, with 21 bases left between them. CDR1 and CDR2 from the germline V gene are SGHNT and YYREEE (reference sequence). The CDR3 contains 17 residues. The CDR3 DNA reads as TGTGCCAGCAGCCCTGGTCGGGTCCGGACAGCGTCCTACGAGCAGTACTTC. Amino acids: CASSPGRVRTASYEQYF. Based on the CDR3 plus reference TRBV5-4 and TRBJ2-7, the full variable domain is ETGVTQSPTHLIKTRGQQVTLRCSSQSGHNTVSWYQQALGQGPQFIFQYYREEENGRGNFPPRFSGLQFPNYSSELNVNALELDDSALYLCASSPGRVRTASYEQYFGPGTRLTVT.

The genes are TRBV19 and TRBJ2-2; D might be TRBD2 (5 bases). CDR3 length: 15 residues. CDR1 and CDR2 (germline): LNHDA, SQIVND (reference sequence). Trimming shortened V by 2 bases and J by 0 bases, and 7 bases separated the two germline ends. The CDR3: CASSIKAANTGELFF. CDR3 DNA: TGTGCCAGTAGTATAAAAGCGGCGAACACCGGGGAGCTGTTTTTT.

This clone was observed a single time. The chain recombines TRBV27 with TRBJ2-5; possibly TRBD1 or TRBD2 for D (7 bases each). Looked up from germline, CDR1 is MNHEY and CDR2 is SMNVEV (reference sequence). The CDR3 loop spans 14 amino acids. Trimming took off 1 base at V and 5 bases at J, with 11 bases between the two ends. DNA of the CDR3: TGTGCCAGCAGTTTATACAGGGGAGGGGAGACCCAGTACTTC. This encodes CASSLYRGGETQYF.

This chain uses TRBV5-1 with TRBJ2-2; D ambiguous. Germline V gene lookup returns CDR1 SGHRS and CDR2 YFSETQ. V lost 1 base, J lost 0 bases, and 13 bases lay in between. The CDR3 contains 17 residues. CDR3 DNA sequence: TGCGCCAGCAGCTTGTTTGGAGCGATGGCGAACACCGGGGAGCTGTTTTTT. This sequence encodes CASSLFGAMANTGELFF.